This T cell receptor (beta chain) was sequenced in a study of Ad26.COV2.S vaccination and SARS-CoV-2 variants. Study details: The study gave Ad26.COV2.S intramuscularly, once or twice 56 days apart. Findings of the study overall: Reportedly, after vaccination the spike-specific CD8+ and CD4+ T cell responses displayed substantial breadth. Vaccine and placebo recipients had comparable breadth of non-spike TCRs.

With regard to this clone: Its antigen is not identified.

V dropped 2 bases and J dropped 3; count of bases not matched to a gene: 7. The germline gives CDR1 LGHNA, CDR2 YNFKEQ. The CDR3 is 17 amino acids. The protocol was immunoSEQ multiplex PCR, while the TCRdb copy is restricted to in-frame clones and leaves out a portion. This table has more than 400,000 clones, less than 95% appearing once. As for treatment: roughly 19 received Ad26.COV2.S at low or high dose, single or two shots; five or six received placebo; per-sample allocation not given. Repertoires come from day 63 after the first vaccine or placebo injection. The sample here was peripheral blood, taken in a trial of Ad26.COV2.S vaccine versus placebo. The chain links TRBV4-2 to TRBJ2-5; TRBD2 matches at 12 bases. This clonotype was sampled from a person aged 18 to 59 who received the Ad26.COV2.S COVID-19 vaccine or a placebo. The CDR3 DNA is TGTGCCAGCAGCCAATGGGGGACTAGCGGGCCCAAAGAGACCCAGTACTTC. Translating it yields CASSQWGTSGPKETQYF.